The entry below gives a single T cell receptor (beta chain) sequence along with its context. Antigen specificity is unknown. PCR amplification relied on 60 Vbeta primers (plus 13 Jbeta primers). The table came from immunoSEQ multiplex PCR; TCRdb's copy has only in-frame clones and leaves some out. Of about 80,000 clones in the sample, 65% to 85% were seen once. The junction had 7 bases not matched to a gene; V was cut back by 6 bases and J by 2 bases. CDR1 LNHDA and CDR2 SQIVND come from the germline V gene (reference sequence). The CDR3 is 15 amino acids. This record comes from a study of cytomegalovirus exposure and HLA in healthy donors. Study conclusions and caveats: Further analysis, carried out later, found HLA-associated TCR beta chains more clonally expanded than equally common other chains. HLA alleles were associated with 16,000 or so TCR beta sequences in a later analysis at 0.05 false discovery rate. When a later analysis was performed, an Asian-associated ancestry cluster reportedly had fewer N-insertions than the approximately 690-donor mean.

The chain combines TRBV19 with TRBJ1-5, with 7 bases fitting TRBD1. Sample: PBMCs. This sequence originates from a man in his fifties in good health and CMV-seronegative. The CDR3 bases are TGTGCCAGTAGCCAGGACAGGATAGGCAATCAGCCCCAGCATTTT. This codes for CASSQDRIGNQPQHF.